Listed here are 22 T cell receptor beta chains from one sample, sequenced in a study of beta chain features in type 1 diabetes. TCRB transcripts that were expressed got sequenced, as all of the isolated RNA had been reverse transcribed. Profiled with immunoSEQ multiplex PCR; TCRdb holds only in-frame clones, not every one. Of some 150,000 clones in the sample, approximately 9.8% were seen once. Specimen: central memory CD4+ T cells from blood. The receptors here all came from a woman between 35 and 50 years old in good health.

V and J are TRBV27 and TRBJ1-2; TRBD1 might be the D (6 bases). V dropped 5 bases and J dropped 6 bases, with 22 bases sitting between them. This CDR3 has 16 amino acids. Germline CDR1 and CDR2: MNHEY and SMNVEV (reference sequence). The CDR3 sequence is CASSPMGSRGRNGYTF. CDR3 coding DNA: TGTGCCAGCAGTCCAATGGGAAGCAGGGGTCGTAATGGCTACACCTTC.

This clone was found a few times. The rearrangement joins TRBV7-2 to TRBJ1-4; 9 positions match TRBD1. V lost 5 bases and J lost 5; bases outside the gene matches: 3. The germline gives CDR1 SGHTA, CDR2 FQGNSA. The CDR3 covers 14 residues. The CDR3 spells CASSQGQGNEKLFF. The CDR3 nucleotides read TGTGCCAGCAGCCAGGGACAGGGAAATGAAAAACTGTTTTTT.

The rearrangement links TRBV15 to TRBJ2-1; unclear D gene. This CDR3 spans 13 amino acids. Per germline, CDR1 LNHNV and CDR2 YYDKDF (reference sequence). V gave up 0 bases and J gave up 5 bases, with 5 bases separating them. This CDR3 reads CATSRDADNEQFF. CDR3 DNA sequence: TGTGCCACCAGCAGAGATGCGGACAATGAGCAGTTCTTC. Full variable domain (missing parts from reference TRBV15 and TRBJ2-1): DAMVIQNPRYQVTQFGKPVTLSCSQTLNHNVMYWYQQKSSQAPKLLFHYYDKDFNNEADTPDNFQSRRPNTSFCFLDIRSPGLGDTAMYLCATSRDADNEQFFGPGTRLTVL.

This rearrangement joins TRBV21-1 to TRBJ2-4; the table's D call TRBD1 went unverified against the DNA. TRBV21-1 is flagged as a pseudogene. This CDR3 spans 19 amino acids. The CDR3 reads CASSKARDRGDLAKNIQYF. CDR3 bases: TGTGCCAGCAGCAAAGCTAGGGACAGGGGAGACCTAGCCAAAAACATTCAGTACTTC.

This clone was seen only a few times. V usage is TRBV29-1 and J usage is TRBJ1-1, with 10 bases identical to TRBD1. V lost 7 bases to trimming and J lost 0 bases; unmatched junction nucleotides: 5. Germline CDR1 reads SQVTM; CDR2 reads ANQGSEA. The CDR3 covers 14 residues. The chain's CDR3 is CSDRQGAMNTEAFF. DNA of the CDR3: TGCAGCGATAGACAGGGGGCAATGAACACTGAAGCTTTCTTT.

CDR3 in DNA: TGTGCCAGCAGCCAGGGAGCTAGCGGGGGGTTCTACAATGAGCAGTTCTTC. This codes for CASSQGASGGFYNEQFF. The gene calls are TRBV4-2 and TRBJ2-1; 11 bases agree with TRBD2. Looked up from germline, CDR1 is LGHNA and CDR2 is YNFKEQ. After removal of 3 bases from V and 3 bases from J, the junction contained 7 bases not matched to a gene. The CDR3 is 17 residues long.

The chain is built from TRBV7-8 and TRBJ2-2; D is uncertain. The V end was cut by 6 bases, the J end by 6 bases, with 14 bases between. The germline V gene encodes CDR1 SGHVS and CDR2 FQNEAQ. The CDR3 sequence is 14 residues long. The CDR3 nucleotides are TGTGCCAGCAGTGGGCAGTCCATCGCCGGGGAGCTGTTTTTT. As protein: CASSGQSIAGELFF. Full variable domain (outside the CDR3, taken from reference TRBV7-8 and TRBJ2-2): GAGVSQSPRYKVAKRGQDVALRCDPISGHVSLFWYQQALGQGPEFLTYFQNEAQLDKSGLPSDRFFAERPEGSVSTLKIQRTQQEDSAVYLCASSGQSIAGELFFGEGSRLTVL.

This clone was recorded a few times. This chain links TRBV2 with TRBJ1-4; D uncertain. Germline CDR1 and CDR2: SNHLY and FYNNEI. The V end lost 6 bases, the J end lost 4 bases, and 12 bases lay between the germline ends. The CDR3 has 14 residues. In DNA form, the CDR3 reads TGTGCCAGCAGGGGAGGCGGAATTAATGAAAAACTGTTTTTT. Its translation is CASRGGGINEKLFF.

The V call is TRBV19, the J call TRBJ1-1; 8 bases fit TRBD1. This CDR3 comprises 15 residues. V shed 3 bases and J 2 bases; nucleotides not matched to a gene: 5. CDR1 and CDR2 (germline): LNHDA, SQIVND (reference sequence). The CDR3 DNA reads as TGTGCCAGTAGTATTGGACAGGGCGGCAACACTGAAGCTTTCTTT. Translated: CASSIGQGGNTEAFF.

This chain connects TRBV29-1 to TRBJ1-3, with TRBD1 matching over 7 bases. The CDR3 sequence is 12 residues long. V lost 6 bases and J lost 2; bases outside the gene matches: 1. Germline-derived CDR1 and CDR2 are SQVTM and ANQGSEA. The CDR3 nucleotides are TGCAGCGTAGGGACAGCTGGAAACACCATATATTTT. It codes for CSVGTAGNTIYF.

V and J are TRBV14 and TRBJ1-3; 7 bases are a match to TRBD1. V was pared by 4 bases and J by 8 bases, with 5 bases of the junction left unmatched. Germline V gene sequence: CDR1 SGHDN, CDR2 FVKESK. This CDR3 spans 13 amino acids. The DNA for the CDR3 is TGTGCCAGCAGCCGGAGAACAGGGGACACCATATATTTT. Translating gives CASSRRTGDTIYF.

The rearrangement uses TRBV6-1 and TRBJ2-7; 7 nucleotides agree with TRBD1. The length of the CDR3 is 13 residues. Germline V gene data show CDR1 as MNHNS and CDR2 as SASEGT. V shed 8 bases, J shed 0 bases, and the junction held 4 bases outside the gene matches. The CDR3 DNA sequence: TGTGCCAGCTCGGGACAGCTCTCCTACGAGCAGTACTTC. Its translation is CASSGQLSYEQYF.

Only a few counts were recorded for this clone. The chain has TRBV10-3 and TRBJ1-2; perhaps TRBD1 as D (5 bases). The germline V gene encodes CDR1 ENHRY and CDR2 SYGVKD. This CDR3 is built from 13 residues. V dropped 6 bases and J dropped 4 bases, with 12 bases sitting between them. The CDR3 coding sequence is TGTGCCATCAGGGGGGGTTCCAGCTATGGCTACACCTTC. Protein product: CAIRGGSSYGYTF.

This clone was picked up a small number of times. The V gene is TRBV5-6, the J gene TRBJ2-2, with a tentative D call TRBD1 (6 bases). The CDR3 sequence is 16 residues long. Between the trimmed V and J ends, which lost 4 bases and 1 base, there was a span of 14 bases. Germline V gene lookup returns CDR1 SGHDT and CDR2 YYEEEE. The CDR3 DNA sequence: TGTGCCAGCAGCGTAGGACAGCCGATGAACACCGGGGAGCTGTTTTTT. Protein sequence: CASSVGQPMNTGELFF.

The chain carries TRBV25-1 and TRBJ2-3; 12 bases map to TRBD2. Germline V lookup: CDR1 MGHDK, CDR2 SYGVNS. This CDR3 contains 16 residues. With 4 bases clipped from V and 2 bases from J, the junction kept 4 bases outside the gene matches. The CDR3 spells CASSAGLAGLTDTQYF. In DNA, the CDR3 is TGTGCCAGCAGTGCGGGACTAGCGGGTCTCACAGATACGCAGTATTTT.

This clone has just a few counts. J is TRBJ1-1 and V is TRBV4-2; D unclear. V lost 0 bases and J lost 5, with 13 bases in between. Looked up from germline, CDR1 is LGHNA and CDR2 is YNFKEQ. The CDR3 covers 15 residues. The CDR3 DNA reads as TGTGCCAGCAGCCAAGAATCGGGAAAGTTAACTGAAGCTTTCTTT. This codes for CASSQESGKLTEAFF.

This chain joins TRBV9 and TRBJ2-3, with no clear D. V lost 0 bases, J lost 6 bases, and 8 bases lay in between. The CDR3 sequence is 13 residues long. CDR1 and CDR2 from the germline V gene are SGDLS and YYNGEE. The CDR3 here is CASSVVNSDTQYF. CDR3 sequence (DNA): TGTGCCAGCAGCGTAGTTAATTCGGATACGCAGTATTTT.

There are a few counts of this clone. This chain links TRBV5-1 with TRBJ1-2; D is unresolved. Trimming removed 4 bases at V and 3 bases at J, with 10 bases between. The CDR3 consists of 13 residues. Looked up from germline, CDR1 is SGHRS and CDR2 is YFSETQ. The CDR3 here is CASSPQEDYGYTF. CDR3 nucleotide sequence: TGCGCCAGCAGCCCGCAGGAGGACTATGGCTACACCTTC.

The genes are TRBV4-3 and TRBJ1-1; the match to TRBD1 covers 7 bases. Germline V gene sequence: CDR1 LGHNA, CDR2 YSLEER. V lost 0 bases to trimming and J lost 10 bases; unmatched junction nucleotides: 8. There are 14 residues in the CDR3. This CDR3 reads CASSQDSTGAGAFF. Here the CDR3 DNA reads TGCGCCAGCAGCCAAGATAGTACAGGGGCGGGAGCTTTCTTT.

This clone was found a few times. The chain combines TRBV25-1 with TRBJ1-3; maybe TRBD1 (5 bases). V lost 5 bases and J lost 1, with 15 bases in between. The CDR3 runs to 16 residues. Germline CDR1 and CDR2: MGHDK and SYGVNS. CDR3 in DNA: TGTGCCAGCAGTTCGCCGGGACTGAGATCTGGAAACACCATATATTTT. It translates to CASSSPGLRSGNTIYF.

The chain employs TRBV2 and TRBJ2-7; possible D gene TRBD1, 6 bases. This CDR3 is built from 12 residues. The germline V gene encodes CDR1 SNHLY and CDR2 FYNNEI. The germline V and J ends were trimmed by 8 bases and 7 bases, with 15 bases remaining between them. CDR3 loop: CASQLGGWEQYF. CDR3 nucleotide sequence: TGTGCCAGCCAGCTTGGGGGCTGGGAGCAGTACTTC.

The rearrangement joins TRBV27 to TRBJ1-5; 9 nucleotides line up with TRBD1. The CDR3 totals 16 residues. Germline CDR1 is MNHEY and CDR2 is SMNVEV (reference sequence). The V gene end was trimmed by 1 base and the J gene end by 6 bases; junction bases not matched to a gene: 7. CDR3 nucleotides: TGTGCCAGCAGTTTATTGGGGACAGGGATGGCTCAGCCCCAGCATTTT. It codes for CASSLLGTGMAQPQHF.